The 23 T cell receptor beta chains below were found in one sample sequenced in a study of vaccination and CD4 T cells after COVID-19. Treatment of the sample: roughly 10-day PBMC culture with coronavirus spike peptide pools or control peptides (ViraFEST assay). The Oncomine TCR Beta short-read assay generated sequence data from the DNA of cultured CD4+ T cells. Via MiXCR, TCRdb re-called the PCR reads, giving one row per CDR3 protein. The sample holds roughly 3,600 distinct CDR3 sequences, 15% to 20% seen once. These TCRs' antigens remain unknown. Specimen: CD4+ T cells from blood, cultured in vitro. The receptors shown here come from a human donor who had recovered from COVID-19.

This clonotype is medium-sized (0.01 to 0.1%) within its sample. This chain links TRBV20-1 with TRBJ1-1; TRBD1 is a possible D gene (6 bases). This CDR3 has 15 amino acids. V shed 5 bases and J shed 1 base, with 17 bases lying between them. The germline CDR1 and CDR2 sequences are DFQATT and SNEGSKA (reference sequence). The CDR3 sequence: CSAPLPGHQNTEAFF. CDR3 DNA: TGCAGTGCTCCTCTCCCGGGACACCAGAACACTGAAGCTTTCTTT.

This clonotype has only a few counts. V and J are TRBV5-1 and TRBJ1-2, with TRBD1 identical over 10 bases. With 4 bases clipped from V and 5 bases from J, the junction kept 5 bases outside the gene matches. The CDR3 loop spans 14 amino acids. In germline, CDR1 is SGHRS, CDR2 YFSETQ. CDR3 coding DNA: TGCGCCAGCAGCCCCGACAGGGGGCCATATGGCTACACCTTC. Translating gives CASSPDRGPYGYTF.

CDR3 loop: CSARDHSDTQYF. The CDR3 region has the DNA TGCAGTGCTAGAGATCACTCAGATACGCAGTATTTT. This chain connects TRBV20-1 to TRBJ2-3, with no clear D. The germline V gene encodes CDR1 DFQATT and CDR2 SNEGSKA (reference sequence). The CDR3 is 12 amino acids. The V end was cut by 0 bases, the J end by 4 bases, with 5 bases between.

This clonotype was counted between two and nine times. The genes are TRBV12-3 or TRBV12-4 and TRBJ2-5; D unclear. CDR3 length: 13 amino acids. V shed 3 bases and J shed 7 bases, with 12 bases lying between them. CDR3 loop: CASSLTLGGTQYF. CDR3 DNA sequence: TGTGCCAGCAGTTTGACCCTAGGTGGGACCCAGTACTTC.

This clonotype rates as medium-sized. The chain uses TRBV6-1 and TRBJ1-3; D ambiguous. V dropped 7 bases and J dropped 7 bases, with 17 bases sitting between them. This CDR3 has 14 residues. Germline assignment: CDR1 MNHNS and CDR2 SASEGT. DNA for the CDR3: TGTGCCAGCACCCCCGGAGGTGGGGTCAACACCATATATTTT. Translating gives CASTPGGGVNTIYF.

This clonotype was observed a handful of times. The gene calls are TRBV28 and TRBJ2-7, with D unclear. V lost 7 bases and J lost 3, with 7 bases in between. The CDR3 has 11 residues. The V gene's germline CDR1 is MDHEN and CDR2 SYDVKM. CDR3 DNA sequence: TGTGCCAGCACGTCCCACTACGAGCAGTACTTC. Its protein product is CASTSHYEQYF. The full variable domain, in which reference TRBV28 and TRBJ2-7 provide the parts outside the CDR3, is DVKVTQSSRYLVKRTGEKVFLECVQDMDHENMFWYRQDPGLGLRLIYFSYDVKMKEKGDIPEGYSVSREKKERFSLILESASTNQTSMYLCASTSHYEQYFGPGTRLTVT.

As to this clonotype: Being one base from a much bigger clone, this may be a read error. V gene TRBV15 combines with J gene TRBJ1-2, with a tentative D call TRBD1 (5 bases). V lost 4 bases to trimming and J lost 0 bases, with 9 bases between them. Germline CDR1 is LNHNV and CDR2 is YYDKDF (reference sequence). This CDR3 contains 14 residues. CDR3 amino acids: CATSKDMANYGYTF. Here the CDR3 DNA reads TGTGCCACCAGCAAGGACATGGCTAACTATGGCTACACCTTC.

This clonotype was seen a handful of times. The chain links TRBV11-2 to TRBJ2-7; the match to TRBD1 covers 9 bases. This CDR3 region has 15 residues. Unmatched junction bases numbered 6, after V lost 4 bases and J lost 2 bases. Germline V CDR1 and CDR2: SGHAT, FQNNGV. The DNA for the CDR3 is TGTGCCAGCAGCTGGCGGGGGACAGGGACCTACGAGCAGTACTTC. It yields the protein CASSWRGTGTYEQYF.

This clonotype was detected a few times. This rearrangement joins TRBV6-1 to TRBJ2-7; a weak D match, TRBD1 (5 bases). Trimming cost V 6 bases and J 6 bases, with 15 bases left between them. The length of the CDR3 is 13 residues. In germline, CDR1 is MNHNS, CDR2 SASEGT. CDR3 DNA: TGTGCCAGCAGCGTAGGGGCGCAGTCCGAGCAGTACTTC. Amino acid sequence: CASSVGAQSEQYF.

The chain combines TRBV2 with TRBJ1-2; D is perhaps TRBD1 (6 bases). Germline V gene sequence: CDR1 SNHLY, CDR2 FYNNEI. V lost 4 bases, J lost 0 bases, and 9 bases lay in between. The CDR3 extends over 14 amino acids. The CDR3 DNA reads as TGTGCCAGCAGTGGTCAGGGGACTAACTATGGCTACACCTTC. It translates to CASSGQGTNYGYTF.

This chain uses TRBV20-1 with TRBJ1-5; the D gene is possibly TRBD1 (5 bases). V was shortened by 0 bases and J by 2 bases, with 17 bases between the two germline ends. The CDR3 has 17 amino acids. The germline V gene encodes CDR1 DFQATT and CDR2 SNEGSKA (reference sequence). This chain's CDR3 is CSAREAPRGTGNQPQHF. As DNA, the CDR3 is TGCAGTGCTAGAGAAGCCCCTAGGGGTACGGGCAATCAGCCCCAGCATTTT.

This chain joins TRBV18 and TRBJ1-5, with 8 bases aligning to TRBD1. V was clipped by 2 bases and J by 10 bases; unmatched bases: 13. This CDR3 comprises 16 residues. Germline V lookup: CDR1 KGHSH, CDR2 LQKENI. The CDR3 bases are TGTGCCAGCTCACCAGCGACAGGGGCTCGATCCCAACCCCAGCATTTT. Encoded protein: CASSPATGARSQPQHF.

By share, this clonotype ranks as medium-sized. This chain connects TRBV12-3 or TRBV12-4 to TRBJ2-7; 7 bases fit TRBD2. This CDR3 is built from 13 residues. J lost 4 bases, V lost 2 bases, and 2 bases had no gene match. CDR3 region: CASSLLADYEQYF. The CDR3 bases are TGTGCCAGCAGTTTACTAGCGGATTACGAGCAGTACTTC.

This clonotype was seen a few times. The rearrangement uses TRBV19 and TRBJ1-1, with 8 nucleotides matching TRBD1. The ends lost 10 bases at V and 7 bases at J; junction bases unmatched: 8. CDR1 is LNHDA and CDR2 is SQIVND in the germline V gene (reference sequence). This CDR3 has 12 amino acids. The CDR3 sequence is CATAQGAVEAFF. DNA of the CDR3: TGTGCCACCGCTCAGGGGGCGGTTGAAGCTTTCTTT.

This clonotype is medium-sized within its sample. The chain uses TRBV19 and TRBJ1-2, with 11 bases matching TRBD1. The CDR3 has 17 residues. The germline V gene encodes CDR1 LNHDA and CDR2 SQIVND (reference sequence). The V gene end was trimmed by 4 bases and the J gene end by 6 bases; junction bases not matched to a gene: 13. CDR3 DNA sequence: TGTGCCAGTAGTACCCACTCTGCACAGGGACAGGGGGATGGCTACACCTTC. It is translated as CASSTHSAQGQGDGYTF.

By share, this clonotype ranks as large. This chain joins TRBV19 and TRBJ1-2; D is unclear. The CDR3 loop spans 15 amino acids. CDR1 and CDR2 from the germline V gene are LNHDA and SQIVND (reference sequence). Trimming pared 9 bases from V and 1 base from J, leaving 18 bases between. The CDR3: CASSSGGYYNYGYTF. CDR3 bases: TGTGCCAGCAGCAGTGGTGGATACTATAACTATGGCTACACCTTC.

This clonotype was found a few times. CDR3 nucleotides: TGTGCCAGCAGCTTAGAGGGGGCCTATGGCTACACCTTC. As protein: CASSLEGAYGYTF. The V and J genes are TRBV11-2 and TRBJ1-2; D possibly corresponds to TRBD1 (6 bases). The germline gives CDR1 SGHAT, CDR2 FQNNGV. The CDR3 is 13 amino acids. The V gene lost 0 bases and the J gene lost 4 bases, with 6 bases spanning the gap.

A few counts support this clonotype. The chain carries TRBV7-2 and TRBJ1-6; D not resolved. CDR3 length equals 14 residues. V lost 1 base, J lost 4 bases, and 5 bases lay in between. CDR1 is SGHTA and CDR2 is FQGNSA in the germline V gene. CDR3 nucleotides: TGTGCCAGCAGCTTAGTCAGTTATAATTCACCCCTCCACTTT. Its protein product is CASSLVSYNSPLHF.

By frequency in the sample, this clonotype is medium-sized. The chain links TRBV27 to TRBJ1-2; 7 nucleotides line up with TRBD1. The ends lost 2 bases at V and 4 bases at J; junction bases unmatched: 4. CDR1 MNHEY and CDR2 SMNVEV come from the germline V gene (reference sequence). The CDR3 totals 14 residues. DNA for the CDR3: TGTGCCAGCAGTTTAAAGGGGGCAAGCTATGGCTACACCTTC. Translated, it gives CASSLKGASYGYTF.

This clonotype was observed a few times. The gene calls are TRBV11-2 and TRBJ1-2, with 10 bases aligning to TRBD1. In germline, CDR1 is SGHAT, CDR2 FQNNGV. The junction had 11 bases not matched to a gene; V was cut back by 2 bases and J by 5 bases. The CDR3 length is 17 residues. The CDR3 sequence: CASSLRRGDRGSYGYTF. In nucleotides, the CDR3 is TGTGCCAGCAGCTTACGTAGGGGGGACAGGGGATCGTATGGCTACACCTTC.

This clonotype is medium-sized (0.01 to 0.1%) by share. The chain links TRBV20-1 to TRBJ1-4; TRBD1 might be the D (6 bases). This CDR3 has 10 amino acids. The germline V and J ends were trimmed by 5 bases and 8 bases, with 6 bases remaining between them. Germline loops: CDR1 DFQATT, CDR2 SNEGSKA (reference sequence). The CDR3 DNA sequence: TGCAGTGCTGGACAGGAAAAACTGTTTTTT. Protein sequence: CSAGQEKLFF.

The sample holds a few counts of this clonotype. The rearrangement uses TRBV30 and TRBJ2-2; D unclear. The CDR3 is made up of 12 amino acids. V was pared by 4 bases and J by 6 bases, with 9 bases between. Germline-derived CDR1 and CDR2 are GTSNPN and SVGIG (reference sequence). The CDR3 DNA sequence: TGTGCCTGGAACACGGGCCCCGGGGAGCTGTTTTTT. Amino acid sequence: CAWNTGPGELFF. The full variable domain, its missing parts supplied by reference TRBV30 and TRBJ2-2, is SQTIHQWPATLVQPVGSPLSLECTVEGTSNPNLYWYRQAAGRGLQLLFYSVGIGQISSEVPQNLSASRPQDRQFILSSKKLLLSDSGFYLCAWNTGPGELFFGEGSRLTVL.

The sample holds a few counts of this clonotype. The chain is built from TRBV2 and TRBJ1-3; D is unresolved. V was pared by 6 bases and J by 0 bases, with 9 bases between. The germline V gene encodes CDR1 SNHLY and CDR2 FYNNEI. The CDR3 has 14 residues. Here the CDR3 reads CASSPTGSGNTIYF. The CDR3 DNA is TGTGCCAGCAGCCCCACCGGCTCTGGAAACACCATATATTTT. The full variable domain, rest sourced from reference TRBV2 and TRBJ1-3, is EPEVTQTPSHQVTQMGQEVILRCVPISNHLYFYWYRQILGQKVEFLVSFYNNEISEKSEIFDDQFSVERPDGSNFTLKIRSTKLEDSAMYFCASSPTGSGNTIYFGEGSWLTVV.